Shown below are 2 T cell receptor beta chains from a single sample sequenced in a study of T cells after yellow fever vaccination. Each CDR3 protein gets one entry after TCRdb re-called the 5' RACE reads with MiXCR. The table shows more than 450,000 distinct CDR3 sequences, with 21% occurring only once. Sequencing used PBMCs, obtained roughly 23 days after the first yellow fever vaccination. These receptors came from a man aged 18 to 35 who received the YFV17D yellow fever vaccine.

The gene calls are TRBV12-3 or TRBV12-4 and TRBJ1-2, with 10 bases fitting TRBD1. This CDR3 spans 13 amino acids. V shed 6 bases, J shed 6 bases, and the junction held 4 bases outside the gene matches. The CDR3 loop reads CASSAGTGDGYTF. The CDR3 nucleotides are TGTGCCAGCAGCGCCGGGACAGGGGATGGCTACACCTTC.

This chain uses TRBV6-1 with TRBJ2-5; TRBD2 matches 8 bases. This CDR3 is 15 amino acids long. Germline trimming cut 9 bases from V and 2 bases from J; bases unmatched to any gene: 11. CDR1 is MNHNS and CDR2 is SASEGT in the germline V gene. CDR3 nucleotide sequence: TGTGCCAGTAGTAGCGGGACCTATTCGCAAGAGACCCAGTACTTC. This gives the protein CASSSGTYSQETQYF.